Presented here are 29 T cell receptor beta chains from one specimen sequenced in a study of early stage breast cancer tumors. Assay: immunoSEQ multiplex PCR; the TCRdb copy retains only in-frame clones and omits some. This table holds approximately 54,000 clones, around 80% found once. Sequencing used blood. These receptors all stem from a person aged 35 to 50 with breast cancer.

V usage is TRBV6-6 and J usage is TRBJ2-7; D gene ambiguous. The CDR3 loop spans 15 amino acids. Germline V gene sequence: CDR1 MNHNY, CDR2 SVGAGI (reference sequence). V gave up 3 bases and J gave up 0 bases, with 12 bases separating them. The CDR3: CASSYFAVSSYEQYF. CDR3 nucleotide sequence: TGTGCCAGCAGTTATTTTGCGGTTAGCTCCTACGAGCAGTACTTC.

The chain employs TRBV11-3 and TRBJ1-1; D is perhaps TRBD1 (5 bases). CDR1 is SGHNT and CDR2 is YENEEA in the germline V gene. Trimming took 2 bases from V and 0 from J, leaving 10 bases between them. This CDR3 region has 15 residues. The CDR3 here is CASSLSQGLNTEAFF. CDR3 nucleotide sequence: TGTGCCAGCAGCTTATCCCAGGGATTGAACACTGAAGCTTTCTTT.

The chain recombines TRBV11-3 with TRBJ2-1, with a tentative D call TRBD1 (6 bases). Germline assignment: CDR1 SGHNT and CDR2 YENEEA. This CDR3 comprises 16 residues. The V and J ends lost 1 base and 4 bases respectively, with 14 bases between them. The CDR3 region is CASSLGSRGSYNEQFF. The DNA of the CDR3 is TGTGCCAGCAGCTTAGGGTCAAGGGGGTCATACAATGAGCAGTTCTTC.

V gene TRBV2 combines with J gene TRBJ1-3; the D is unclear. V lost 4 bases and J lost 4, with 8 bases in between. The CDR3 runs to 13 residues. The germline V gene encodes CDR1 SNHLY and CDR2 FYNNEI. CDR3 bases: TGTGCCAGCAGTGCGGGCGAGGGAAACACCATATATTTT. This encodes CASSAGEGNTIYF.

V usage is TRBV6-4 and J usage is TRBJ2-3; D might be TRBD1 (6 bases). Trimming left V 0 bases short and J 6 bases short, with 10 bases between. Germline V CDR1 and CDR2: MRHNA, SNTAGT. The CDR3 totals 14 residues. The CDR3: CASSDSMGADTQYF. The CDR3 DNA reads as TGTGCCAGCAGTGACTCGATGGGGGCGGATACGCAGTATTTT.

The chain uses TRBV5-1 and TRBJ1-2, with a possible D match to TRBD1 (5 bases). V lost 2 bases to trimming and J lost 6 bases, with 14 bases between them. This CDR3 is 14 amino acids long. Per germline, CDR1 SGHRS and CDR2 YFSETQ. CDR3 nucleotide sequence: TGCGCCAGCAGCTTTCGAGGGGCTCAGGATGGCTACACCTTC. Its protein is CASSFRGAQDGYTF.

This chain uses TRBV6-5 with TRBJ2-7; 10 nucleotides line up with TRBD1. Germline-derived CDR1 and CDR2 are MNHEY and SVGAGI. The CDR3 has 13 residues. V lost 10 bases to trimming and J lost 6 bases; unmatched junction nucleotides: 9. CDR3 in amino acids: CATEDRGLSEQYF. In DNA, the CDR3 is TGTGCCACCGAAGACAGGGGGCTCTCCGAGCAGTACTTC.

V usage is TRBV4-1 and J usage is TRBJ2-4; D is perhaps TRBD1 (7 bases). There are 15 residues in the CDR3. CDR1 is MGHRA, CDR2 YSYEKL, per germline. V lost 4 bases to trimming and J lost 7 bases, with 17 bases between them. For the CDR3, the DNA is TGCGCCAGCAGCCTACGGGACAGTGGAGGGAACATTCAGTACTTC. It translates to CASSLRDSGGNIQYF.

The chain combines TRBV2 with TRBJ1-1; no firm D call. The germline CDR1 and CDR2 sequences are SNHLY and FYNNEI. The ends were cut back, 4 bases at V and 5 bases at J, with 11 bases in the middle. The CDR3 runs to 13 residues. The CDR3 coding sequence is TGTGCCAGCAGTGGCGGGCTTGGGACTGAAGCTTTCTTT. Translation gives CASSGGLGTEAFF.

The chain recombines TRBV4-1 with TRBJ2-7, with 13 bases identical to TRBD2. Germline trimming cut 3 bases from V and 2 bases from J; bases unmatched to any gene: 1. The CDR3 is made up of 15 amino acids. Germline CDR1 and CDR2: MGHRA and YSYEKL. As DNA, the CDR3 is TGCGCCAGCAGCCACGGGACTAGCGGGACCTACGAGCAGTACTTC. It codes for CASSHGTSGTYEQYF.

The rearrangement links TRBV6-1 to TRBJ2-3, with 9 bases that match TRBD2. Unmatched junction bases numbered 3, after V lost 7 bases and J lost 1 base. Germline lookup yields CDR1 MNHNS and CDR2 SASEGT. The CDR3 totals 14 residues. For the CDR3, the DNA is TGTGCCAGCAAGCGGGAGGCAGGCACAGATACGCAGTATTTT. Translation: CASKREAGTDTQYF.

The rearrangement uses TRBV18 and TRBJ2-3; 8 bases line up with TRBD2. The CDR3 is 16 amino acids. Per germline, CDR1 KGHSH and CDR2 LQKENI. V dropped 1 base and J dropped 9; count of bases not matched to a gene: 12. DNA for the CDR3: TGTGCCAGCTCACCACGAGGGGGTGAAGCGGGAGTGACGCAGTATTTT. Translating it yields CASSPRGGEAGVTQYF.

The V gene is TRBV25-1, the J gene TRBJ2-7, with 10 bases aligning to TRBD1. Trimming removed 9 bases from V and 4 bases from J; junction bases left unmatched: 6. The CDR3 length is 13 residues. Germline loops: CDR1 MGHDK, CDR2 SYGVNS. The CDR3 DNA reads as TGTGCCAGGCGGCCGGGACAGGGGTACGAGCAGTACTTC. It yields the protein CARRPGQGYEQYF.

This clone was counted once. The chain is built from TRBV11-2 and TRBJ2-1; no clear D. CDR3 length: 14 residues. The ends were cut back, 2 bases at V and 5 bases at J, with 10 bases in the middle. Germline V gives CDR1 SGHAT, CDR2 FQNNGV. The DNA for the CDR3 is TGTGCCAGCAGCTTAAGCACAGCCAACAATGAGCAGTTCTTC. Its translation is CASSLSTANNEQFF.

The chain joins TRBV23-1 to TRBJ2-5; D is ambiguous. TRBV23-1 is an ORF; its function is uncertain. This CDR3 contains 14 residues. Deletions cut 6 bases from V and 2 bases from J, with 13 bases between. The CDR3 region has the DNA TGCGCCAGCAGCCTGACTCACTCGCAAGAGACCCAGTACTTC. Its translation is CASSLTHSQETQYF.

There are a few counts of this clone. This chain uses TRBV6-6 with TRBJ2-3; D is ambiguous. The CDR3 runs to 13 residues. In germline, CDR1 is MNHNY, CDR2 SVGAGI (reference sequence). Between the trimmed V and J ends, which lost 2 bases and 3 bases, there was a span of 6 bases. CDR3 loop: CASSYGDTDTQYF. The DNA for the CDR3 is TGTGCCAGCAGTTACGGGGATACAGATACGCAGTATTTT.

This clone was picked up one time. The rearrangement uses TRBV7-9 and TRBJ2-7, with D perhaps assigned TRBD1 or TRBD2 (5 bases each). The ends were cut back, 5 bases at V and 7 bases at J, with 9 bases in the middle. CDR3 length: 11 amino acids. Germline V gene lookup returns CDR1 SEHNR and CDR2 FQNEAQ (reference sequence). The CDR3 DNA sequence: TGTGCCAGCAGCGTTGAGGGGGAGCAGTACTTC. It translates to CASSVEGEQYF.

The gene calls are TRBV6-6 and TRBJ1-1, with a possible D match to TRBD1 (6 bases). Germline V lookup: CDR1 MNHNY, CDR2 SVGAGI (reference sequence). V was trimmed by 11 bases and J by 4 bases, leaving 20 bases between them. The CDR3 loop spans 14 amino acids. The CDR3 DNA sequence: TGTGCCGGGGGACAACAGGGTATGGGCACTGAAGCTTTCTTT. Residues: CAGGQQGMGTEAFF.

J is TRBJ2-7 and V is TRBV4-1; the D gene is possibly TRBD2 (6 bases). The CDR3 has 15 residues. The germline V gene has CDR1 MGHRA and CDR2 YSYEKL. Deletions cut 3 bases from V and 1 base from J, with 13 bases between. CDR3 nucleotide sequence: TGCGCCAGCAGCCATGGGACTTTTTCTTCCTACGAGCAGTACTTC. Its protein product is CASSHGTFSSYEQYF.

The chain couples TRBV29-1 to TRBJ2-1; TRBD1 aligns across 7 bases. The CDR3 contains 15 residues. Per germline, CDR1 SQVTM and CDR2 ANQGSEA. The J segment lost 4 bases and the V segment lost 4 bases, leaving 10 bases of the junction unmatched. The CDR3 reads CSVGVTGALYNEQFF. In nucleotides, the CDR3 is TGCAGCGTTGGGGTTACAGGGGCACTATACAATGAGCAGTTCTTC.

This clone was recorded only once. The CDR3, as DNA: TGTGCCAGCAGCGCCTCAGTAGGCGGGTTATTCGAGCAGTACTTC. Protein: CASSASVGGLFEQYF. The chain carries TRBV6-1 and TRBJ2-7; tentatively, D is TRBD2 (5 bases). The CDR3 contains 15 residues. The V gene lost 6 bases and the J gene lost 6 bases, with 21 bases spanning the gap. Germline V lookup: CDR1 MNHNS, CDR2 SASEGT.

This clone was observed a few times. V is TRBV9 and J is TRBJ1-1; the D is unclear. The CDR3 sequence is 14 residues long. V lost 0 bases and J 7 bases, leaving 13 bases between the germline ends. The germline V gene has CDR1 SGDLS and CDR2 YYNGEE. The CDR3 DNA reads as TGTGCCAGCAGCGTAGGGTCTGTACCCCATGAAGCTTTCTTT. It codes for CASSVGSVPHEAFF.

The rearrangement uses TRBV7-2 and TRBJ2-1, with D hard to call. Germline values: CDR1 SGHTA, CDR2 FQGNSA. CDR3 length: 13 amino acids. Deletions cut 2 bases from V and 8 bases from J, with 10 bases between. As DNA, the CDR3 is TGTGCCAGCAGCTTACCACCCCGGGATGAGCAGTTCTTC. It encodes CASSLPPRDEQFF.

V usage is TRBV30 and J usage is TRBJ2-3; D remains unclear. Germline lookup yields CDR1 GTSNPN and CDR2 SVGIG (reference sequence). The V gene lost 3 bases and the J gene lost 3 bases, with 13 bases spanning the gap. The CDR3 extends over 14 amino acids. For the CDR3, the DNA is TGTGCCTGGAGCCGCGGTCTCGGGACAGATACGCAGTATTTT. This gives the protein CAWSRGLGTDTQYF.

A few counts support this clone. The gene calls are TRBV5-1 and TRBJ1-1; D uncertain. This CDR3 region has 14 residues. V was cut by 4 bases and J by 1 base, with 11 bases left in between. Germline assignment: CDR1 SGHRS and CDR2 YFSETQ. CDR3 protein: CASSKDGRNTEAFF. The CDR3 DNA is TGCGCCAGCAGCAAGGATGGCAGGAACACTGAAGCTTTCTTT. Supplemented by reference TRBV5-1 and TRBJ1-1, the full variable domain reads KAGVTQTPRYLIKTRGQQVTLSCSPISGHRSVSWYQQTPGQGLQFLFEYFSETQRNKGNFPGRFSGRQFSNSRSEMNVSTLELGDSALYLCASSKDGRNTEAFFGQGTRLTVV.

This clone was detected a few times. This chain links TRBV2 with TRBJ1-1; D not resolved. CDR3 length: 12 amino acids. V was clipped by 2 bases and J by 6 bases, with 7 bases between them. CDR1 is SNHLY, CDR2 FYNNEI, per germline. CDR3 in DNA: TGTGCCAGCAGTGAACCTGGGGCTGAAGCTTTCTTT. Translated: CASSEPGAEAFF.

J is TRBJ2-3 and V is TRBV6-5, with D uncertain. The CDR3 is 12 residues long. The germline V and J ends were trimmed by 10 bases and 0 bases, with 8 bases remaining between them. Germline CDR1 reads MNHEY; CDR2 reads SVGAGI. This CDR3 reads CATEDSTDTQYF. CDR3 nucleotides: TGTGCCACCGAGGATAGCACAGATACGCAGTATTTT.

This chain links TRBV18 with TRBJ1-2, with 8 bases fitting TRBD1. The trim removed 3 bases at V and 6 bases at J, leaving 3 bases unmatched. The CDR3 is 13 amino acids. Germline V CDR1 and CDR2: KGHSH, LQKENI. For the CDR3, the DNA is TGTGCCAGCTCACCGGACAGGGTCGATGGCTACACCTTC. Protein sequence: CASSPDRVDGYTF.

The rearrangement joins TRBV5-1 to TRBJ1-1; D perhaps matches TRBD1 (6 bases). Germline assignment: CDR1 SGHRS and CDR2 YFSETQ. The CDR3 spans 16 residues. V gave up 0 bases and J gave up 5 bases, with 17 bases separating them. CDR3 region: CASSLATGGTGTEAFF. The CDR3 nucleotides are TGCGCCAGCAGCTTGGCCACTGGGGGCACAGGTACTGAAGCTTTCTTT.